The 13 T cell receptor beta chains below all came from one sample that was sequenced in a study of T cell repertoires in cytomegalovirus infection. Each CDR3 protein gets one entry after TCRdb re-called the reads with MiXCR. Of 450,000 to 600,000 distinct CDR3 sequences listed, around a third are singletons. Their target antigens are unknown. Specimen: cultured PBMCs, collected from culture after CMV antigen stimulation. These receptors came from a human donor in good health (CMV status not recorded). Some clones in this sample may be carry-over from other donors' samples.

This clonotype came up a few times. The chain combines TRBV10-3 with TRBJ2-1, with D uncertain. Deletions cut 2 bases from V and 5 bases from J, with 13 bases between. The V gene's germline CDR1 is ENHRY and CDR2 SYGVKD. The CDR3 is 15 amino acids. This CDR3 reads CAISETSRQDNEQFF. In DNA form, the CDR3 reads TGTGCCATCAGTGAGACTTCGCGACAAGACAATGAGCAGTTCTTC.

This clonotype came up a few times. This rearrangement joins TRBV6-2 or TRBV6-3 to TRBJ2-7, with a possible D match to TRBD2 (6 bases). The germline V gene has CDR1 MNHEY and CDR2 SVGEGT. V lost 4 bases, J lost 5 bases, and 15 bases lay in between. The CDR3 consists of 14 residues. The CDR3 DNA sequence: TGTGCCAGCAGTTCCTCGGGACTCCCTAACGAGCAGTACGTC. This translates into CASSSSGLPNEQYV.

This clonotype was seen only once. The chain has TRBV12-5 and TRBJ1-1; D is ambiguous. V lost 3 bases to trimming and J lost 1 base, with 9 bases between them. Germline V gives CDR1 LGHNT, CDR2 FRNRAP. The CDR3 has 14 amino acids. The CDR3 region is CASGFGLPNTEAFF. The CDR3 DNA reads TGTGCTAGTGGTTTCGGACTCCCGAACACTGAAGCTTTCTTT. Combining the CDR3 with reference TRBV12-5 and TRBJ1-1 gives the whole variable domain DARVTQTPRHKVTEMGQEVTMRCQPILGHNTVFWYRQTMMQGLELLAYFRNRAPLDDSGMPKDRFSAEMPDATLATLKIQPSEPRDSAVYFCASGFGLPNTEAFFGQGTRLTVV.

The V and J genes are TRBV7-9 and TRBJ2-5, with D possibly matching TRBD2 (6 bases). V gave up 0 bases and J gave up 5 bases, with 22 bases separating them. The germline gives CDR1 SEHNR, CDR2 FQNEAQ (reference sequence). CDR3 length: 18 amino acids. The CDR3 region is CASSLAELFGGVWETQYF. The DNA for the CDR3 is TGTGCCAGCAGCTTAGCGGAGCTTTTCGGCGGGGTATGGGAGACCCAGTACTTC.

The sample holds a few counts of this clonotype. The rearrangement joins TRBV28 to TRBJ1-4; 7 bases map to TRBD1. Unmatched junction bases numbered 6, after V lost 5 bases and J lost 6 bases. The germline V gene encodes CDR1 MDHEN and CDR2 SYDVKM. The CDR3 runs to 14 residues. For the CDR3, the DNA is TGTGCCAGCAGTACCCCGACAGGGTATGAAAAACTGTTTTTT. Translating gives CASSTPTGYEKLFF.

V and J are TRBV6-1 and TRBJ2-7, with 7 nucleotides matching TRBD1. This CDR3 comprises 15 residues. Trimming took 5 bases from V and 0 from J; bases not matched to a gene: 7. Germline V lookup: CDR1 MNHNS, CDR2 SASEGT. The CDR3 loop reads CASSYKGGHSYEQYV. CDR3 in DNA: TGTGCCAGCAGTTATAAAGGGGGCCACTCCTACGAGCAGTACGTC.

V usage is TRBV13 and J usage is TRBJ2-3; either TRBD1 or TRBD2 may fit D (6 bases each). V was pared by 2 bases and J by 2 bases, with 23 bases between. The CDR3 covers 19 residues. Germline CDR1 and CDR2: PRHDT and FYEKMQ (reference sequence). CDR3 protein: CASSLIGTRTILATDTQYF. The CDR3 DNA reads as TGTGCCAGCAGCTTAATCGGGACACGGACTATCCTTGCCACAGATACGCAGTATTTT. Full variable domain (missing parts from reference TRBV13 and TRBJ2-3): AAGVIQSPRHLIKEKRETATLKCYPIPRHDTVYWYQQGPGQDPQFLISFYEKMQSDKGSIPDRFSAQQFSDYHSELNMSSLELGDSALYFCASSLIGTRTILATDTQYFGPGTRLTVL.

This clonotype has a handful of counts. This chain links TRBV28 with TRBJ2-3; 7 bases line up with TRBD1. The CDR3 is made up of 14 amino acids. Germline CDR1 is MDHEN and CDR2 is SYDVKM. The V and J ends lost 6 bases and 5 bases, in that order; junction bases with no gene match: 8. CDR3 sequence (DNA): TGTGCCAGCAGGGGGATAACAGGGGTAGATACGCAGTATTTT. The encoded protein is CASRGITGVDTQYF.

The chain combines TRBV6-2 or TRBV6-3 with TRBJ2-7, with 8 bases fitting TRBD1. The CDR3 consists of 13 residues. Trimming removed 6 bases from V and 7 bases from J; junction bases left unmatched: 8. Looked up from germline, CDR1 is MNHEY and CDR2 is SVGEGT. The CDR3 loop reads CASRRTGFGEQYV. The CDR3 DNA follows: TGTGCCAGCAGAAGGACAGGGTTCGGGGAGCAGTACGTC.

This clonotype was counted a few times. The V call is TRBV12-3 or TRBV12-4, the J call TRBJ2-1; 8 bases map to TRBD2. V shed 0 bases and J 2 bases; nucleotides not matched to a gene: 0. The CDR3 runs 15 residues. The CDR3 region is CASSLARGAYNEQFF. DNA of the CDR3: TGTGCCAGCAGTTTAGCGCGGGGGGCCTACAATGAGCAGTTCTTC.

The chain is built from TRBV5-4 and TRBJ2-1, with D possibly being TRBD1 (5 bases). The CDR3 spans 13 residues. Trimming removed 3 bases from V and 8 bases from J, with 12 bases in between. The germline V gene encodes CDR1 SGHNT and CDR2 YYREEE (reference sequence). CDR3 sequence reads: CASSSPVGDEQFF. CDR3 bases: TGTGCCAGCAGCTCCCCGGTAGGGGATGAGCAGTTCTTC.

This clonotype was detected ten times or more. The V and J genes are TRBV5-8 and TRBJ1-1; no clear D gene. CDR1 is SGHTS and CDR2 is YDEGEE in the germline V gene. V was pared by 4 bases and J by 0 bases, with 13 bases between. This CDR3 is built from 15 residues. CDR3 sequence reads: CASSPTYPLNTEAFF. In nucleotides, the CDR3 is TGTGCCAGCAGCCCCACCTATCCCTTGAACACTGAAGCTTTCTTT.

The rearrangement uses TRBV7-2 and TRBJ2-7; a possible D gene is TRBD1 (6 bases). Germline CDR1 SGHTA, CDR2 FQGNSA. The V end was cut by 2 bases, the J end by 7 bases, with 12 bases between. This CDR3 spans 13 amino acids. Written as DNA, the CDR3 is TGTGCCAGCAGCTTACGGGACACGTGGGAGCAGTACTTC. It yields the protein CASSLRDTWEQYF.